This T cell receptor (beta chain) appears in the sequencing data of a study of blood T cell repertoires in COVID-19. The overall study: The analysed material was cDNA or gDNA that came from T cells, B-cell-depleted T cells, or PBMCs.

V shed 3 bases and J 2 bases; nucleotides not matched to a gene: 10. The CDR3 is 16 residues long. Per the germline V gene, CDR1 is MDHEN and CDR2 is SYDVKM. Produced via immunoSEQ multiplex PCR; TCRdb's table is partial and in-frame only. This sample carries roughly 120,000 clones, 70% to 90% of them seen once, and the ten largest clones take roughly 1.5%. Sample: peripheral blood. This clonotype was obtained from a man in his forties or fifties with acute or convalescent COVID-19. This chain links TRBV28 with TRBJ2-7, with 7 positions matching TRBD2. CDR3 in amino acids: CASSFPHTGTTYEQYF. The CDR3 nucleotides are TGTGCCAGCAGTTTCCCTCATACCGGGACTACCTACGAGCAGTACTTC.